This TCR beta chain was observed in a study of cytomegalovirus exposure and HLA in healthy donors. CDR3 size: 14 residues. The V gene's germline CDR1 is LNHNV and CDR2 YYDKDF (reference sequence). Germline trimming cut 3 bases from V and 9 bases from J; bases unmatched to any gene: 6. 60 Vbeta and 13 Jbeta primers were used in PCR. Here immunoSEQ multiplex PCR was the method, and the copy in TCRdb shows in-frame clones only, minus some. Of around 100,000 clones in the sample, under 80% were seen once. Study-wide results and limits: A missense variant in DCLRE1C was later tied to TCR beta V- and J-gene trimming. Despite most TCR sequences being rare, some public TCRs occurred in many donors.

This clone has a single count. What it binds is not known. Specimen: PBMCs. The sequence derives from a woman between 18 and 30 years old in good health and CMV-seropositive. The chain links TRBV15 to TRBJ2-1; 9 bases line up with TRBD2. The CDR3 coding sequence is TGTGCCACCAGCAGCTTAGCGGGAGTAGGTGAGCAGTTCTTC. Translated: CATSSLAGVGEQFF.